A single sample is the source of the 21 T cell receptor beta chains below, sequenced in a study of blood T cell repertoires in COVID-19. Here immunoSEQ multiplex PCR was the method, and the copy in TCRdb shows in-frame clones only, minus some. The table includes a few hundred thousand clones, 87% detected once. The sample consisted of peripheral blood. The receptors were sampled from a woman in her forties or fifties who had recovered from COVID-19.

V gene TRBV29-1 combines with J gene TRBJ2-5; D gene unclear. V shed 4 bases and J shed 5 bases, with 11 bases lying between them. Germline values: CDR1 SQVTM, CDR2 ANQGSEA. The length of the CDR3 is 12 residues. The CDR3 DNA follows: TGCAGCGTTGCGCGAGAGTCCGAGACCCAGTACTTC. Protein sequence: CSVARESETQYF.

J is TRBJ1-3 and V is TRBV28, with a tentative D call TRBD1 (5 bases). The ends were cut back, 1 base at V and 6 bases at J, with 13 bases in the middle. The CDR3 is 15 residues long. Germline V lookup: CDR1 MDHEN, CDR2 SYDVKM. The CDR3 reads CASSLSRGSVNTIYF. CDR3 nucleotides: TGTGCCAGCAGTTTATCGCGGGGGTCGGTAAACACCATATATTTT.

This sequence joins TRBV6-5 and TRBJ1-1; a weak D match, TRBD1 (5 bases). V was shortened by 6 bases and J by 6 bases, with 11 bases between the two germline ends. The CDR3 is made up of 12 amino acids. In germline, CDR1 is MNHEY, CDR2 SVGAGI. The CDR3 nucleotides are TGTGCCAGCAGAAGACAGTCCCCTGAAGCTTTCTTT. Amino acids: CASRRQSPEAFF.

The V and J genes are TRBV5-1 and TRBJ2-2; maybe TRBD2 (5 bases). Trimming cost V 4 bases and J 6 bases, with 10 bases left between them. The CDR3 is 13 residues long. Germline CDR1 SGHRS, CDR2 YFSETQ. Here the CDR3 reads CASSGEYSGELFF. The CDR3 DNA sequence: TGCGCCAGCAGCGGGGAGTATTCCGGGGAGCTGTTTTTT.

This clone occurred once. The V gene is TRBV10-3, the J gene TRBJ1-3; perhaps TRBD1 as D (6 bases). The CDR3 has 17 residues. The ends were cut back, 0 bases at V and 4 bases at J, with 16 bases in the middle. Germline CDR1 is ENHRY and CDR2 is SYGVKD. CDR3 amino acids: CAISESNRGAAGNTIYF. In DNA form, the CDR3 reads TGTGCCATCAGTGAGTCGAATCGGGGGGCGGCCGGAAACACCATATATTTT.

In this sample, this clone turned up once. The chain links TRBV7-2 to TRBJ1-1; D not certain. V shed 2 bases and J shed 4 bases, with 8 bases lying between them. The CDR3 is made up of 13 amino acids. Per the germline V gene, CDR1 is SGHTA and CDR2 is FQGNSA. CDR3 region: CASSLWSGTEAFF. CDR3 in DNA: TGTGCCAGCAGCTTATGGTCAGGCACTGAAGCTTTCTTT.

The chain couples TRBV6-2 or TRBV6-3 to TRBJ2-6; D is ambiguous. The CDR3 consists of 18 residues. CDR1 MNHEY and CDR2 SVGEGT come from the germline V gene. Between the trimmed V and J ends, which lost 5 bases and 4 bases, there was a span of 21 bases. The DNA for the CDR3 is TGTGCCAGCAGTGCCACCGCGAACCCTCAACCAGGGGCCAACGTCCTGACTTTC. It is translated as CASSATANPQPGANVLTF.

This chain uses TRBV19 with TRBJ1-6; 8 bases are shared with TRBD1. The CDR3 consists of 14 residues. Unmatched junction bases numbered 6, after V lost 6 bases and J lost 8 bases. From germline, CDR1 is LNHDA and CDR2 SQIVND (reference sequence). CDR3 protein: CASRPDRDDSPLHF. CDR3 DNA: TGTGCCAGTAGACCGGACAGGGATGATTCACCCCTCCACTTT.

This chain uses TRBV6-1 with TRBJ2-7; D is ambiguous. This CDR3 has 13 residues. Germline V gives CDR1 MNHNS, CDR2 SASEGT. V lost 2 bases to trimming and J lost 4 bases, with 9 bases between them. The CDR3 DNA follows: TGTGCCAGCAGTGAAAACGGAGAATACGAGCAGTACTTC. Translating it yields CASSENGEYEQYF.

This clone has a single count. The chain couples TRBV18 to TRBJ1-1; D is perhaps TRBD1 (6 bases). The length of the CDR3 is 16 residues. Trimming took 6 bases from V and 0 from J, leaving 17 bases between them. Germline V CDR1 and CDR2: KGHSH, LQKENI. The CDR3 reads CASSYGGPGLNTEAFF. CDR3 DNA sequence: TGTGCCAGCTCTTACGGGGGGCCGGGTTTGAACACTGAAGCTTTCTTT.

The rearrangement links TRBV27 to TRBJ1-2, with D unclear. The CDR3 is 15 residues long. V dropped 4 bases and J dropped 3 bases, with 15 bases sitting between them. The germline CDR1 and CDR2 sequences are MNHEY and SMNVEV (reference sequence). CDR3 in amino acids: CASSSWQTSDYGYTF. CDR3 in DNA: TGTGCCAGCAGTTCCTGGCAGACTTCGGACTATGGCTACACCTTC.

This chain joins TRBV28 and TRBJ1-4; 9 bases line up with TRBD1. The V and J ends lost 6 bases and 7 bases, in that order; junction bases with no gene match: 6. Germline-derived CDR1 and CDR2 are MDHEN and SYDVKM. The CDR3 is made up of 14 amino acids. This CDR3 reads CASSLGTGFEKLFF. Here the CDR3 DNA reads TGTGCCAGCAGCCTGGGGACAGGGTTTGAAAAACTGTTTTTT.

The CDR3: CASSPAGAGELFF. DNA for the CDR3: TGTGCCAGCAGCCCTGCGGGGGCCGGGGAGCTGTTTTTT. J is TRBJ2-2 and V is TRBV7-9; 7 nucleotides align to TRBD2. CDR1 and CDR2 from the germline V gene are SEHNR and FQNEAQ (reference sequence). CDR3 length: 13 residues. Germline trimming cut 5 bases from V and 6 bases from J; bases unmatched to any gene: 3. Supplemented by reference TRBV7-9 and TRBJ2-2, the full variable domain reads DTGVSQNPRHKITKRGQNVTFRCDPISEHNRLYWYRQTLGQGPEFLTYFQNEAQLEKSRLLSDRFSAERPKGSFSTLEIQRTEQGDSAMYLCASSPAGAGELFFGEGSRLTVL.

This clone was observed a single time. The V gene is TRBV2, the J gene TRBJ2-1; 10 bases line up with TRBD2. CDR3 size: 16 residues. Per the germline V gene, CDR1 is SNHLY and CDR2 is FYNNEI. Losses at the gene ends were 3 bases for V and 9 bases for J; bases not matched to a gene: 11. CDR3 protein: CASSEGAGGPVSEQFF. The CDR3 bases are TGTGCCAGCAGTGAGGGAGCGGGAGGGCCGGTGAGTGAGCAGTTCTTC.

The chain employs TRBV24-1 and TRBJ2-1; D perhaps matches TRBD1 (6 bases). Looked up from germline, CDR1 is KGHDR and CDR2 is SFDVKD. V shed 4 bases and J shed 7 bases, with 10 bases lying between them. The CDR3 consists of 13 residues. The chain's CDR3 is CATSEADRNEQFF. Written as DNA, the CDR3 is TGTGCCACCAGTGAGGCAGACAGGAATGAGCAGTTCTTC.

This clone was observed a single time. This chain uses TRBV30 with TRBJ1-1, with 8 bases identical to TRBD1. The CDR3 runs to 15 residues. V shed 3 bases, J shed 1 base, and the junction held 7 bases outside the gene matches. In germline, CDR1 is GTSNPN, CDR2 SVGIG (reference sequence). The CDR3 coding sequence is TGTGCCTGGAGAAACTACAGGGGGGCGAACACTGAAGCTTTCTTT. Protein: CAWRNYRGANTEAFF.

This clone occurred once. The chain links TRBV6-5 to TRBJ1-3; unclear D gene. V was pared by 2 bases and J by 1 base, with 9 bases between. This CDR3 spans 15 amino acids. Germline V gene data show CDR1 as MNHEY and CDR2 as SVGAGI. The CDR3 loop reads CASSYQGGSGNTIYF. The DNA of the CDR3 is TGTGCCAGCAGTTACCAAGGAGGGTCTGGAAACACCATATATTTT.

The rearrangement links TRBV6-5 to TRBJ1-4, with 8 bases lining up with TRBD1. V dropped 2 bases and J dropped 4; count of bases not matched to a gene: 6. This CDR3 has 16 residues. Germline CDR1 reads MNHEY; CDR2 reads SVGAGI. CDR3 sequence (DNA): TGTGCCAGCAGTTACGGGACAGGCCAACGTAATGAAAAACTGTTTTTT. Amino acids: CASSYGTGQRNEKLFF.

The rearrangement joins TRBV19 to TRBJ2-1; D may be TRBD1 (5 bases). Looked up from germline, CDR1 is LNHDA and CDR2 is SQIVND (reference sequence). The ends were cut back, 4 bases at V and 1 base at J, with 20 bases in the middle. This CDR3 has 18 residues. In DNA form, the CDR3 reads TGTGCCAGTAGTAAAAGGCCCAGACAGATTCCTTCCTACAATGAGCAGTTCTTC. This sequence encodes CASSKRPRQIPSYNEQFF. Together with reference TRBV19 and TRBJ2-1, the CDR3 gives the full variable domain: DGGITQSPKYLFRKEGQNVTLSCEQNLNHDAMYWYRQDPGQGLRLIYYSQIVNDFQKGDIAEGYSVSREKKESFPLTVTSAQKNPTAFYLCASSKRPRQIPSYNEQFFGPGTRLTVL.

The gene calls are TRBV1 and TRBJ2-1; the tabulated D call, TRBD2, remains unverified against the DNA. TRBV1 represents a pseudogene. The CDR3 length is 12 residues. CDR3 DNA: TGCACCAGGGCCCTTGACTCCAATGAGCAGTTCTTC. Its protein is CTRALDSNEQFF.

The chain joins TRBV5-4 to TRBJ2-5; TRBD1 might be the D (5 bases). This CDR3 is built from 16 residues. The germline V gene has CDR1 SGHNT and CDR2 YYREEE (reference sequence). Trimming shortened V by 1 base and J by 5 bases, and 18 bases separated the two germline ends. CDR3 residues: CASSLMLGPRRETQYF. The CDR3 nucleotides read TGTGCCAGCAGCTTGATGCTGGGGCCGCGTAGGGAGACCCAGTACTTC.